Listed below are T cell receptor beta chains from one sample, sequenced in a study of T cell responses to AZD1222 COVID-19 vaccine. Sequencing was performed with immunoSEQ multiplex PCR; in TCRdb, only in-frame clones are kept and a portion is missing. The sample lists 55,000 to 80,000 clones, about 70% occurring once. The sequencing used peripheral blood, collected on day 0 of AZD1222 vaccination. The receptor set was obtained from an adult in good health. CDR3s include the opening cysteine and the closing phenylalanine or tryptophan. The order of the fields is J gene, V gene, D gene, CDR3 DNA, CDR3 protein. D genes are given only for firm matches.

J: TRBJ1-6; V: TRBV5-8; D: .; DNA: TGTGCCAGCAGCTCCACTATAGTTTCACCCCTCCACTTT; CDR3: CASSSTIVSPLHF
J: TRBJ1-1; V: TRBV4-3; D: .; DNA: TGCGCCAGCAGCCCTGTACAGAACACTGAAGCTTTCTTT; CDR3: CASSPVQNTEAFF